The sequence of this TCR beta chain was determined in a study of T cells in Graves' hyperthyroidism and ophthalmopathy (dated by TCRdb to the late 2010s). Describing the broader study: Peripheral blood was collected at initial diagnosis, before any treatment. To identify distinguishing TCR V-J signatures, a discovery cohort of some 99 patients was used, comprising 43 with Graves' ophthalmopathy and 57 with stable Graves' hyperthyroidism. Whether ophthalmopathy could be predicted prospectively was tested in an independent validation cohort made up of roughly 20 hyperthyroidism patients plus 17 patients who later progressed to ophthalmopathy. The 95 to 100 discovery patients were randomly split 7:3 into training and test sets. The study also compared thyroid tissue and blood T-cell repertoires from a handful of Graves' hyperthyroidism patients. Following sampling, methimazole starting at 30 mg daily was given to hyperthyroidism patients, and high-dose intravenous methylprednisolone was given to ophthalmopathy patients. The paper describes TCR Vbeta CDR3 sequencing of 135 peripheral blood samples, made up of about 41 ophthalmopathy patients, roughly 80 hyperthyroidism patients and 17 progressor patients.

Broader findings and caveats from the paper: In cross-validation, a model built on a 13 V-J signature told ophthalmopathy apart from stable hyperthyroidism with 85% to 90% sensitivity and around 81% specificity, and in testing the same model reached 80%/75%. During validation, the model predicted progression to ophthalmopathy a median of about 6.5 months ahead of onset, with roughly 65% sensitivity and around 73% specificity. Sample size was not statistically predetermined, and blinding of investigators to group allocation was not performed. Most expanded thyroid clonotypes (frequency above 0.001) were also found in blood, which suggests that blood repertoires may mirror thyroid immune responses.

V trim: 2 bases; J trim: 4 bases; unmatched bases: 6. The CDR3 numbers 14 residues from cysteine through phenylalanine. This entry keeps only the CDR3 DNA: 42 bases, framed from base 1. Based on the germline V gene (reference sequence), the CDR1 and CDR2 sequences are DFQATT and SNEGSKA. About this clonotype itself: No antigen is known for it. Per-base qualities were not stored, and no clone one base away is much larger.

Graves' hyperthyroidism was defined as stable when no progression to ophthalmopathy occurred over 18 months of follow-up. Hyperthyroidism patients were newly diagnosed, had a disease duration of under 2 months, and were aged 18 to 65 years. Exclusion was applied to patients with uncontrolled infections, other autoimmune diseases, pregnancy or lactation. Clinical symptoms, serum thyroxine and TRAb, thyroid ultrasound, and orbital computed tomography formed the basis for the diagnoses. PBMCs were separated from about 10 ml of fresh peripheral blood using Ficoll-Paque density gradient centrifugation. Trizol reagent was used to extract total RNA, and RNA quality was then checked on an Agilent 2100 Bioanalyzer. The TCR beta CDR3 regions were amplified from RNA transcripts. The first round of RT-PCR for the TCR CDR3 was performed with the HTBI primer set and the Qiagen OneStep RT-PCR kit. The libraries were constructed in a second round of multiplex PCR and then size-selected and purified. Sequencing of the libraries was done on an Illumina HiSeq2000 using paired-end 100 bp reads. Per the authors' processing: SOAPnuke was used to process the raw data, removing reads that contained adapters or uncalled bases, had a mean Phred below 15, or lacked an exact match to the constant primer or identifier. High-quality paired reads were merged using COPE v1.2.5, and each unique nucleotide sequence was defined as a clonotype. MiTCR v1.1 was used to align the clonotypes against IMGT TRBV, TRBD and TRBJ reference segments. The analysis was restricted to V-J combinations with a frequency above 0.0001, which together covered 99% to 99.2% of the repertoires. A TCS score was defined as the ratio of F50 (clonal expansion) to E x V (chaos), with BLOSUM62-based TCRdist applied between CDR3 peptides within each V-J. Welch's t-statistics and random forest reduced roughly 530 V-J features to roughly 13, which were used in a naive Bayes classifier (R e1071). The public reads were reprocessed in TCRdb via fastp at Q25 and MiXCR, keeping in-frame beta chains. Here each entry gathers all rows of one CDR3 protein and keeps the most common genes and DNA. Clone size and V and J calls follow TCRdb, not the original study. The sample yields roughly 510,000 distinct CDR3 sequences; about a fifth were counted once. More than 25% of the sample is held by the ten biggest clonotypes.

The receptor was derived from a man in his late teens or twenties with Graves' hyperthyroidism. The chain couples TRBV20-1 to TRBJ1-2; TRBD1 lines up with 8 middle nucleotides. The specimen sequenced was blood. The DNA is TGCAGTGCTAGACCCGGACAGGGCGGCTATGGCTACACCTTC. This translates into CSARPGQGGYGYTF.